Listed below are T cell receptor beta chains from one sample, sequenced in a study of blood T cell repertoires in COVID-19. Here immunoSEQ multiplex PCR was the method, and the copy in TCRdb shows in-frame clones only, minus some. The sample consists of about 59,000 clones, approximately 80% of them appearing once. The sequenced material came from peripheral blood. These receptors all come from a man aged 60-69 years with acute or convalescent COVID-19. Both conserved end residues are part of each CDR3. D genes are given only for firm matches. Clone size appears in some rows only: once, few, many, or a class for an expanded clone.

TRBD2	TRBV30	.	TRBJ2-3	CAWSELAGGWDTQYF	TGTGCCTGGAGTGAATTAGCGGGGGGTTGGGATACGCAGTATTTT
.	TRBV5-6	.	TRBJ2-5	CASSPPDKETQYF	TGTGCCAGCAGCCCGCCGGACAAAGAGACCCAGTACTTC
.	TRBV2	.	TRBJ1-1	CASSLRLNTEAFF	TGTGCCAGCAGTTTGCGATTGAACACTGAAGCTTTCTTT
.	TRBV7-8	few	TRBJ1-1	CASSLGGSGAFF	TGTGCCAGCAGCTTAGGAGGGTCTGGAGCTTTCTTT
TRBD2	TRBV5-1	.	TRBJ2-5	CASSGTGTSGETQYF	TGCGCCAGCAGCGGGACCGGGACTAGTGGTGAGACCCAGTACTTC
.	TRBV18	.	TRBJ2-5	CASSPPWSANSQETQYF	TGTGCCAGCTCACCACCGTGGTCTGCGAACAGTCAAGAGACCCAGTACTTC
TRBD1	TRBV5-6	.	TRBJ1-2	CASSFPRQGGGYTF	TGTGCCAGCAGCTTCCCCAGACAGGGCGGTGGCTACACCTTC
.	TRBV27	.	TRBJ1-2	CASRTRPFGPGGYTF	TGTGCCAGCCGAACACGGCCCTTCGGCCCAGGTGGCTACACCTTC
.	TRBV27	.	TRBJ1-6	CASSRREASPLHF	TGTGCCAGCAGCCGGAGGGAGGCATCACCCCTCCACTTT
.	TRBV6-5	.	TRBJ2-3	CASSYGPSGRDTQYF	TGTGCCAGCAGTTACGGTCCGTCGGGGAGGGATACGCAGTATTTT
TRBD2	TRBV7-2	.	TRBJ2-3	CASSLVAGVSTDTQYF	TGTGCCAGCAGCTTAGTAGCGGGGGTTAGCACAGATACGCAGTATTTT
TRBD2	TRBV9	.	TRBJ2-3	CASSVGASGGDTQYF	TGTGCCAGCAGCGTTGGGGCTAGCGGGGGAGATACGCAGTATTTT
TRBD2	TRBV11-3	.	TRBJ2-5	CASSDASGGNSRTQYF	TGTGCCAGCAGCGATGCTAGCGGGGGGAATTCGAGGACCCAGTACTTC
TRBD1	TRBV12-3/TRBV12-4	.	TRBJ2-1	CASYHRDREEQFF	TGTGCCAGTTATCACCGGGACAGGGAAGAGCAGTTCTTC
.	TRBV12-1	.	TRBJ2-5	CASSFRGRETQYF	TGTGCCAGCAGCTTTCGGGGTCGGGAGACCCAGTACTTC
TRBD1	TRBV6-2/TRBV6-3	.	TRBJ2-7	CASSRDRGYEQYF	TGTGCCAGCAGCCGGGACAGAGGCTACGAGCAGTACTTC
.	TRBV3-1/TRBV3-2	.	TRBJ2-7	CASSQDSQGSSYEQYF	TGTGCCAGCAGCCAAGATAGCCAGGGCAGCTCCTACGAGCAGTACTTC
TRBD1	TRBV5-5	.	TRBJ1-3	CASSLVEGAAGNTIYF	TGTGCCAGCAGCTTGGTAGAGGGGGCGGCCGGAAACACCATATATTTT
.	TRBV21-1	once	TRBJ1-4	CASSNRDRSEKLFF	TGTGCCAGCAGCAACAGGGATCGGAGTGAAAAACTGTTTTTT
.	TRBV10-3	.	TRBJ1-6	CAIRPTADNSPLHF	TGTGCCATCAGGCCGACTGCGGATAATTCACCCCTCCACTTT
.	TRBV6-5	.	TRBJ1-1	CASTKLTGTTEAFF	TGTGCCAGCACCAAATTGACAGGAACCACTGAAGCTTTCTTT
.	TRBV14	few	TRBJ1-2	CASSQQNYGYTF	TGTGCCAGCAGCCAACAAAACTATGGCTACACCTTC
.	TRBV19	.	TRBJ2-1	CASSMGRQGSEQFF	TGTGCCAGTAGTATGGGTAGGCAGGGGAGCGAGCAGTTCTTC
TRBD1	TRBV12-3/TRBV12-4	.	TRBJ1-4	CASNRGGGEKLFF	TGTGCCAGCAACAGGGGCGGGGGGGAAAAACTGTTTTTT
TRBD2	TRBV6-2/TRBV6-3	.	TRBJ2-3	CASSSAGGLTSTDTQYF	TGTGCCAGCAGTTCTGCGGGGGGACTGACTAGCACAGATACGCAGTATTTT
TRBD2	TRBV4-1	once	TRBJ2-1	CASSQGWGGLNEQFF	TGCGCCAGCAGCCAAGGTTGGGGGGGTCTCAATGAGCAGTTCTTC
TRBD2	TRBV30	.	TRBJ2-5	CAWSLAGGPQETQYF	TGTGCCTGGAGTTTAGCGGGGGGCCCTCAAGAGACCCAGTACTTC
TRBD2	TRBV3-1/TRBV3-2	.	TRBJ2-1	CASSQDRLAGVNEQFF	TGTGCCAGCAGCCAAGATAGGCTAGCGGGTGTCAATGAGCAGTTCTTC
TRBD2	TRBV2	.	TRBJ2-1	CASTPGLAGASYNEQFF	TGTGCCAGCACCCCGGGACTAGCGGGGGCATCCTACAATGAGCAGTTCTTC
TRBD2	TRBV7-2	.	TRBJ2-7	CASSLAGGINEQYF	TGTGCCAGCAGCTTGGCGGGGGGGATAAACGAGCAGTACTTC
.	TRBV2	.	TRBJ2-1	CASSERRANEQFF	TGTGCCAGCAGTGAAAGGAGGGCGAATGAGCAGTTCTTC
.	TRBV5-1	.	TRBJ2-1	CASSLASGPYNEQFF	TGCGCCAGCAGCTTGGCCTCGGGTCCTTACAATGAGCAGTTCTTC
TRBD1	TRBV15	.	TRBJ2-2	CATSRVRGGGSGELFF	TGTGCCACCAGCAGAGTTAGAGGGGGCGGTAGTGGGGAGCTGTTTTTT
.	TRBV7-8	.	TRBJ1-6	CASSPETGDSPLHF	TGTGCCAGCAGCCCAGAAACGGGAGATTCACCCCTCCACTTT
.	TRBV5-1	.	TRBJ2-3	CASSSGGIAADTQYF	TGCGCCAGCTCATCGGGGGGCATCGCGGCAGATACGCAGTATTTT
TRBD2	TRBV4-2	.	TRBJ2-3	CASSPGLAGVADTQYF	TGTGCCAGCAGCCCGGGACTAGCGGGGGTCGCAGATACGCAGTATTTT
.	TRBV2	.	TRBJ1-5	CASSQGLSQPQHF	TGTGCCAGCAGCCAGGGATTGAGCCAGCCCCAGCATTTT
.	TRBV7-2	.	TRBJ1-2	CASSLGFGGYGYTF	TGTGCCAGCAGCTTAGGATTCGGGGGCTATGGCTACACCTTC
TRBD2	TRBV24-1	.	TRBJ2-2	CATSADRASGTGELFF	TGTGCCACCAGTGCAGACAGAGCTAGCGGCACCGGGGAGCTGTTTTTT
TRBD1	TRBV5-1	.	TRBJ2-7	CASSLRTGGSEQYF	TGCGCCAGCAGCTTACGGACAGGGGGATCCGAGCAGTACTTC
.	TRBV19	.	TRBJ1-2	CASFGVPYGYTF	TGTGCCTCCTTCGGGGTCCCCTATGGCTACACCTTC
.	TRBV10-3	once	TRBJ2-7	CAISVGGASYEQYF	TGTGCCATCAGTGTAGGCGGGGCCTCCTACGAGCAGTACTTC
TRBD1	TRBV7-2	.	TRBJ1-4	CASSLRTGVNEKLFF	TGTGCCAGCAGCCTTCGGACAGGGGTTAATGAAAAACTGTTTTTT
.	TRBV5-1	.	TRBJ2-2	CASSPTPGDYTGELFF	TGCGCCAGCAGTCCCACCCCCGGGGATTATACCGGGGAGCTGTTTTTT
.	TRBV9	.	TRBJ2-3	CASSRSRSTDTQYF	TGTGCCAGCAGCCGATCTAGATCCACAGATACGCAGTATTTT
TRBD1	TRBV4-2	.	TRBJ1-4	CASSQSGSGQGARDEKLFF	TGTGCCAGCAGCCAGAGCGGGTCGGGACAGGGGGCGCGGGATGAAAAACTGTTTTTT
.	TRBV7-6	.	TRBJ1-2	CASSLSQGEHYGYTF	TGTGCCAGCAGCTTATCACAGGGAGAGCACTATGGCTACACCTTC
TRBD1	TRBV6-6	.	TRBJ1-2	CASRPGTAYGYTF	TGTGCCAGCAGACCCGGGACAGCCTATGGCTACACCTTC